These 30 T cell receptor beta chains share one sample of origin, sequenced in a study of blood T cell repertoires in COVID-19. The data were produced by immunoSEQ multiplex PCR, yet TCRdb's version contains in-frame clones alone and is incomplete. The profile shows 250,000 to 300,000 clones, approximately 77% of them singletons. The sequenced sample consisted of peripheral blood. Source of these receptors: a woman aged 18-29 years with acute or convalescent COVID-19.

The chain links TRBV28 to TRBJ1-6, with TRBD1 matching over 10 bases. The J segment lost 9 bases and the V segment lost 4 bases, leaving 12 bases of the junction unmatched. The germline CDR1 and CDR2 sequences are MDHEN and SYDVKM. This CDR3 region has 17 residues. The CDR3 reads CASSSPTPGQGGSPLHF. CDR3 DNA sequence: TGTGCCAGCAGTTCACCGACCCCCGGACAGGGGGGTTCACCCCTCCACTTT.

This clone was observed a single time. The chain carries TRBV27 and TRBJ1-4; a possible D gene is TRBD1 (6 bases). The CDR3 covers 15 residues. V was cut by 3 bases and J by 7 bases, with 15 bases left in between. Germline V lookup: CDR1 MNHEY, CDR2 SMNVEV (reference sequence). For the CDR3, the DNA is TGTGCCAGCAGTTTCCTCTACAGGGAATCTGAAAAACTGTTTTTT. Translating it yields CASSFLYRESEKLFF.

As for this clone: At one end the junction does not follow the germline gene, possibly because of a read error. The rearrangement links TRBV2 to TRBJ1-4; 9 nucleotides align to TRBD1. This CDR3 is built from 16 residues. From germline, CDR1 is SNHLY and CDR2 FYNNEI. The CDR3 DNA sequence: TGTGCCAGCAGTGAGATTACCGGGACAGGGAATGGAAAACTGTTTTTT. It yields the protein CASSEITGTGNGKLFF.

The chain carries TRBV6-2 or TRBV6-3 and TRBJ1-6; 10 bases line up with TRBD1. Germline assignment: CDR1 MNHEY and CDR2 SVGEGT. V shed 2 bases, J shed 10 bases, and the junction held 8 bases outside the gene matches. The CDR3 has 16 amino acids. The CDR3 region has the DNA TGTGCCAGCAGTTACGACAGGGGGCTACTTGGGTCACCCCTCCACTTT. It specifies CASSYDRGLLGSPLHF.

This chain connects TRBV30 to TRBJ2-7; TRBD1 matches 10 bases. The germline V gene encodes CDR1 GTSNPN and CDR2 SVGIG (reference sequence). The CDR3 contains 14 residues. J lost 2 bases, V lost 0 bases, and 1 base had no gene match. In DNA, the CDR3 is TGTGCCTGGAGTGTAGGGACAGGGGCCTACGAGCAGTACTTC. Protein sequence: CAWSVGTGAYEQYF. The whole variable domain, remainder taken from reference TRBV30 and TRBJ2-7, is SQTIHQWPATLVQPVGSPLSLECTVEGTSNPNLYWYRQAAGRGLQLLFYSVGIGQISSEVPQNLSASRPQDRQFILSSKKLLLSDSGFYLCAWSVGTGAYEQYFGPGTRLTVT.

The CDR3 here is CASSQGMETIYNEQFF. DNA for the CDR3: TGTGCCAGCAGCCAAGGGATGGAGACCATCTACAATGAGCAGTTCTTC. This chain connects TRBV14 to TRBJ2-1; D is uncertain. The CDR3 contains 16 residues. Germline V gene sequence: CDR1 SGHDN, CDR2 FVKESK. Trimming cost V 1 base and J 3 bases, with 13 bases left between them.

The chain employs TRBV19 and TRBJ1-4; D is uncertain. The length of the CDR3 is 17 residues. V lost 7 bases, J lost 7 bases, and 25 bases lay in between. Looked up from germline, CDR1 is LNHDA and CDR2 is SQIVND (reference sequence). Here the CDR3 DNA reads TGTGCCAGTACCCAAATCCCGGGAGCCCCTCAAGGTGAAAAACTGTTTTTT. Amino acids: CASTQIPGAPQGEKLFF.

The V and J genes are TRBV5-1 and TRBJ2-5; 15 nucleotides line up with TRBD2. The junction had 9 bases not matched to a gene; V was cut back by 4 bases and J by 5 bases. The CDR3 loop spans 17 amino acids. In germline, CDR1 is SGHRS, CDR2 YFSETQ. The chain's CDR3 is CASSPGLAGGPRETQYF. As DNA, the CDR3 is TGCGCCAGCAGCCCCGGACTAGCGGGAGGGCCACGGGAGACCCAGTACTTC.

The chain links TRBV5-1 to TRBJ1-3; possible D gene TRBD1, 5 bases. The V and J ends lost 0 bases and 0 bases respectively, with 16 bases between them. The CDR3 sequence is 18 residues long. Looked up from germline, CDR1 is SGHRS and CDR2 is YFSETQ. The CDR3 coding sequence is TGCGCCAGCAGCTTGGACGGCAGGGCCGGAGACTCTGGAAACACCATATATTTT. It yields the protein CASSLDGRAGDSGNTIYF.

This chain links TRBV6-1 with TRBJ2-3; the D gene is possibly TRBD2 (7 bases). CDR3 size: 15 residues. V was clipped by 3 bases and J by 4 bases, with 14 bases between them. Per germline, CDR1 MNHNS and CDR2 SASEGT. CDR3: CASSEGGAWADTQYF. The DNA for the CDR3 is TGTGCCAGCAGTGAGGGGGGGGCCTGGGCAGATACGCAGTATTTT.

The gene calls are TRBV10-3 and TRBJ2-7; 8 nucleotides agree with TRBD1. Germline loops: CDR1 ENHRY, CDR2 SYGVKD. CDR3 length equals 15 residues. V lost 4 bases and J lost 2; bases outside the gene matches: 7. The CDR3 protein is CAISGQDRVTYEQYF. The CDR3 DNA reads TGTGCCATCAGTGGACAGGACAGGGTTACCTACGAGCAGTACTTC.

The CDR3 DNA reads as TGTGCCAGCAGCCAAGAGGCACAGGGATTATTATATACGCAGTATTTT. Its protein product is CASSQEAQGLLYTQYF. V gene TRBV3-1 (or the pseudogene TRBV3-2) combines with J gene TRBJ2-3; a weak D match, TRBD1 (6 bases). Germline CDR1 LGHDT, CDR2 YNNKEL (reference sequence). The CDR3 extends over 16 amino acids. V lost 0 bases to trimming and J lost 7 bases, with 17 bases between them.

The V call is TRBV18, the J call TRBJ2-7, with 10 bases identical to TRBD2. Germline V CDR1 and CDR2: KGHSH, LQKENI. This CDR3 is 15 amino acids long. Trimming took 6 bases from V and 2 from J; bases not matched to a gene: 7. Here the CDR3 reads CASSPGSGRAYEQYF. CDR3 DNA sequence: TGTGCCAGCTCCCCGGGAAGCGGGAGGGCCTACGAGCAGTACTTC.

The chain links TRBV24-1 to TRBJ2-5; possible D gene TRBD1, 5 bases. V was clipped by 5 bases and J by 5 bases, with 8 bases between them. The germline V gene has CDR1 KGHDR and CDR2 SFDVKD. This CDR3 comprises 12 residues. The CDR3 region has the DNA TGTGCCACCAGTGGGGGCAGGGAGACCCAGTACTTC. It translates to CATSGGRETQYF.

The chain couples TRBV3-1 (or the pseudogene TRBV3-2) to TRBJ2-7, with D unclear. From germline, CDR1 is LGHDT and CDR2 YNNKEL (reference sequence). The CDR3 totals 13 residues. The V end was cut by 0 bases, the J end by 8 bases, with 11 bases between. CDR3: CASSQDRVNKQYF. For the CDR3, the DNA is TGTGCCAGCAGCCAAGATCGGGTCAACAAGCAGTACTTC.

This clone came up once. DNA for the CDR3: TGTGCCAGCAGCTTGGAGGAGCGGGAGGGCAATGAGCAGTTCTTC. Protein sequence: CASSLEEREGNEQFF. The gene calls are TRBV5-6 and TRBJ2-1; 10 bases agree with TRBD2. The CDR3 length is 15 residues. V was pared by 0 bases and J by 6 bases, with 3 bases of the junction left unmatched. The germline V gene has CDR1 SGHDT and CDR2 YYEEEE.

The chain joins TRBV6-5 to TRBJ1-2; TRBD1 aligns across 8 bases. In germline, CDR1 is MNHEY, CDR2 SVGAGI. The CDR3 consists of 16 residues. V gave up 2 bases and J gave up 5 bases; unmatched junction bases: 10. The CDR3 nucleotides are TGTGCCAGCAGTTACGGAGTCGGACAGGGCGGGTATGGCTACACCTTC. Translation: CASSYGVGQGGYGYTF.

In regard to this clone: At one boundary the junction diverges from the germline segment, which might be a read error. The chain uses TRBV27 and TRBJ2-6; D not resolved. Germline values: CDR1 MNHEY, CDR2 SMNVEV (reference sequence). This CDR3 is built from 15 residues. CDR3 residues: CASRFVESGANVLTF. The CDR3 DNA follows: TGTGCCAGCCGTTTCGTGGAGTCTGGGGCCAACGTCCTGACTTTC.

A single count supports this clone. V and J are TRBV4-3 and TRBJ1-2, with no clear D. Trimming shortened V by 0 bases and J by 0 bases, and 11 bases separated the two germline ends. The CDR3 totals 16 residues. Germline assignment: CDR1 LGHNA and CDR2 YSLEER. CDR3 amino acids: CASSQDPYSSNYGYTF. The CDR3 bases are TGCGCCAGCAGCCAAGATCCCTACAGCTCTAACTATGGCTACACCTTC.

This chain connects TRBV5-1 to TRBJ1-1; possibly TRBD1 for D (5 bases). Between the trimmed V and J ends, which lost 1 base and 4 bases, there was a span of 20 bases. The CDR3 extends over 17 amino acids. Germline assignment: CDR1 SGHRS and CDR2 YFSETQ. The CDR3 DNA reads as TGCGCCAGCAGCTTGCTTTTTGTTCAGGCTAGGGGCACTGAAGCTTTCTTT. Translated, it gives CASSLLFVQARGTEAFF. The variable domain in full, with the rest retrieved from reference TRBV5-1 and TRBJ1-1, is KAGVTQTPRYLIKTRGQQVTLSCSPISGHRSVSWYQQTPGQGLQFLFEYFSETQRNKGNFPGRFSGRQFSNSRSEMNVSTLELGDSALYLCASSLLFVQARGTEAFFGQGTRLTVV.

The CDR3 spells CASSSLGRETQYF. For the CDR3, the DNA is TGTGCCAGTAGTTCTCTGGGCCGAGAGACCCAGTACTTC. The gene calls are TRBV19 and TRBJ2-5; D uncertain. V lost 5 bases and J lost 4, with 11 bases in between. The germline V gene has CDR1 LNHDA and CDR2 SQIVND (reference sequence). This CDR3 is 13 amino acids long.

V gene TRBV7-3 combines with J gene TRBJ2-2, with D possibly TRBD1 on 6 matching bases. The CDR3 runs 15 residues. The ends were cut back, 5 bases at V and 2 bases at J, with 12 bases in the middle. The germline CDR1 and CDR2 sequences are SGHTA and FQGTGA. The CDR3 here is CASSPGGVNTGELFF. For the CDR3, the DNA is TGTGCCAGCAGCCCTGGGGGCGTAAACACCGGGGAGCTGTTTTTT.

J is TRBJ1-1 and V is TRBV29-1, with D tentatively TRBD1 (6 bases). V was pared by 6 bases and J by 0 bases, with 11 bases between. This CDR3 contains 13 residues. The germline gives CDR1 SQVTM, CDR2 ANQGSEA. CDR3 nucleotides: TGCAGCGTCGGGACAAACCTGAACACTGAAGCTTTCTTT. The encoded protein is CSVGTNLNTEAFF.

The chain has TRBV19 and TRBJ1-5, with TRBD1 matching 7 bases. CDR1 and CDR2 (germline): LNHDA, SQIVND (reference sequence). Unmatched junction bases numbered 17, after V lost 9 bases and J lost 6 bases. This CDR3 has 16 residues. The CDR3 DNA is TGTGCCAGCGATACGGCACAGGGAAGGGGGCCTCAGCCCCAGCATTTT. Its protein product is CASDTAQGRGPQPQHF.

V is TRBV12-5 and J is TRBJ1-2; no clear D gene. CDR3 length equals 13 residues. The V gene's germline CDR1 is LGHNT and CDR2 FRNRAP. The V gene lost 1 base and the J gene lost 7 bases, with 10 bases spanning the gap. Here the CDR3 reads CASGLGPRGGYTF. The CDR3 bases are TGTGCTAGTGGTTTGGGCCCTAGAGGTGGCTACACCTTC. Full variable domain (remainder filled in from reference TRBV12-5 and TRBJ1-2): DARVTQTPRHKVTEMGQEVTMRCQPILGHNTVFWYRQTMMQGLELLAYFRNRAPLDDSGMPKDRFSAEMPDATLATLKIQPSEPRDSAVYFCASGLGPRGGYTFGSGTRLTVV.

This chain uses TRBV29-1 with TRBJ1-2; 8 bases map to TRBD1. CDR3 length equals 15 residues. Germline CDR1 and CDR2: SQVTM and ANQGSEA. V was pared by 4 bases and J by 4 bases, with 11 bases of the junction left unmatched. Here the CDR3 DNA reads TGCAGCGTTGTATTGGCGGACAGGGTTATCTATGGCTACACCTTC. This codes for CSVVLADRVIYGYTF.

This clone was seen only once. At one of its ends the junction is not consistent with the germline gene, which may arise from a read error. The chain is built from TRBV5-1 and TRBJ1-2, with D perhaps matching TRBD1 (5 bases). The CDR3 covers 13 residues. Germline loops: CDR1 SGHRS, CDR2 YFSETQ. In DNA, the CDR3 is TGCGCCAGCAGCTTGGGTCAGGGTGAAGGCTTCACCTTC. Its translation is CASSLGQGEGFTF.

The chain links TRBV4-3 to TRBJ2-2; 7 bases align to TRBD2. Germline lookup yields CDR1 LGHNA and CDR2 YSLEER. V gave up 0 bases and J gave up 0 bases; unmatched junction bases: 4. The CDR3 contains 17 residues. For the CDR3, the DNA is TGCGCCAGCAGCCAAGAGCGACTAGCTTCGAACACCGGGGAGCTGTTTTTT. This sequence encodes CASSQERLASNTGELFF.

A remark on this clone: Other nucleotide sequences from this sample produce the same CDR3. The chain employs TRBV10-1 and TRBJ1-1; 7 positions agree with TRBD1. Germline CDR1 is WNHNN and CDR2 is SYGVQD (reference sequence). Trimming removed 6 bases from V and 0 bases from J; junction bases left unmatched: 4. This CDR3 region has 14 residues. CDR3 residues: CASSAGTVNTEAFF. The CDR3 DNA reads TGCGCCAGCAGCGCCGGGACAGTGAACACTGAAGCTTTCTTT.

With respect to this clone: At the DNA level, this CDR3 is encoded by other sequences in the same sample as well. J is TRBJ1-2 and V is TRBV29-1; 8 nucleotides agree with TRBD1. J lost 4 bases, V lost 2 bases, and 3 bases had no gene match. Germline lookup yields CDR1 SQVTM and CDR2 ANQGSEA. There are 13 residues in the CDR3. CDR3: CSVETGGGYGYTF. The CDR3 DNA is TGCAGCGTTGAAACAGGGGGAGGCTATGGCTACACCTTC.